This record covers a single T cell receptor beta chain. Its recognized antigen is unknown. Base-call qualities are not available, and no considerably larger clone is one nucleotide away. These data originate in a study of OX40 agonist ivuxolimab in advanced cancers. Turning to the overall study: Ivuxolimab was an agonistic, fully human IgG2 monoclonal antibody directed against OX40 (CD134), a costimulatory receptor. In the dose-escalation cohort, about four fifths of patients were male, and the mean age was approximately 60 years with a range of roughly 20 to 85. Patients were allowed to have had prior anti-PD-1, anti-PD-L1 or anti-CTLA-4 therapy, and around two fifths of the dose-escalation patients had been treated with checkpoint inhibitors. Intravenous ivuxolimab was administered to patients every 2 weeks at six dose levels: 0.01, 0.1, 0.3, 1.5, 3 and 10 mg/kg. Of the roughly 51 patients in dose escalation, about 20 had hepatocellular carcinoma, roughly 15 had melanoma, 9 had renal cell carcinoma and 9 had head and neck cancer. The monotherapy dose-escalation portion (N of about 52 patients) of the phase I ivuxolimab trial is reported in the paper. Partial responses occurred in three dose-escalation patients: two with cutaneous melanoma and one with hepatocellular carcinoma. Peripheral TCRbeta sequencing aimed to test whether ivuxolimab altered TCR sequence diversity and caused clonal T-cell expansion. Results and caveats for the whole study, not just this receptor: At doses of 0.1 to 3.0 mg/kg, clonal expansion of both CD4+ and CD8+ blood T cells was observed from baseline to week 6. After ivuxolimab, more expanded clones were found on average in CD8+ T cells than in CD4+ T cells. Low levels of normalized T-cell clonal expansion were also shown by some nonresponding patients. The antigen specificity of the peripheral T cells that underwent clonal expansion was not determined. In partial responders in the 0.1-3.0 mg/kg groups, normalized peripheral clonal expansion was found to be among the lowest, especially among CD8+ T cells.

Genomic DNA was isolated from the sorted cells so that the TCRbeta CDR3 region could be sequenced. The immunoSEQ Assay was used for sequencing of TCRbeta CDR3 regions. Sourced from immuneACCESS, this table was stored by TCRdb with only in-frame sequences that have V and J called. A share of the clones is absent; for the studies checked, an unresolved V gene accounts for under half, and the remainder has no known explanation. The sample includes under 100,000 clones, with about nine tenths observed a single time. In total, the top ten clones hold 0.5% to 0.65% of the sample. From its cysteine to its phenylalanine, the CDR3 spans 15 amino acids. Left in the record is the CDR3 DNA by itself, 45 bases read in frame from the first base. In the germline V gene, CDR1 corresponds to SGDLS and CDR2 to YYNGEE. Ends trimmed: V by 1 base, J by 9 bases; bases unmatched to a gene: 9. The trial excluded patients who had a history of autoimmune disease or were on systemic immunosuppression. Peripheral blood for TCR sequencing was collected from all dose cohorts at baseline, on cycle 4 day 1, and on cycle 7 day 1. The samples were drawn from a first-in-human, open-label, multicenter phase I dose-escalation trial of ivuxolimab. Adults with locally advanced or metastatic head and neck squamous cell, hepatocellular, melanoma or renal cell carcinoma were enrolled in the trial. Before TCR sequencing, CD4+ and CD8+ T cells were separately sorted from peripheral blood.

Material: CD4+ or CD8+ T cells sorted from blood, obtained in a trial of the OX40 agonist ivuxolimab. This TCR came from an adult with an advanced solid tumor such as melanoma, head and neck, liver or kidney cancer. The chain joins TRBV9 to TRBJ2-1; the junction holds 8 bases that match TRBD2. The encoded CDR3 is CASSVRTGGPGEQFF. The DNA sequence is given as TGTGCCAGCAGCGTAAGAACGGGAGGGCCTGGTGAGCAGTTCTTC.